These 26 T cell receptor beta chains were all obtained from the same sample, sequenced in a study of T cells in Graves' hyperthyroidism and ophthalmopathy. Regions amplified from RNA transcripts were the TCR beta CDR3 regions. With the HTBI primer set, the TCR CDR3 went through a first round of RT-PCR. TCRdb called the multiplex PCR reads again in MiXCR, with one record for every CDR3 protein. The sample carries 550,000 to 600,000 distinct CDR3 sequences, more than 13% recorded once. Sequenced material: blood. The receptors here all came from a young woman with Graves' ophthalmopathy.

CDR3 nucleotide sequence: TGCGCCAGCAGCCGGACACAGGGGGCCGGGGAGCTGTTTTTT. This sequence encodes CASSRTQGAGELFF. V usage is TRBV4-1 and J usage is TRBJ2-2, with 8 positions matching TRBD1. From germline, CDR1 is MGHRA and CDR2 YSYEKL. J was trimmed by 6 bases and V by 4 bases; bases with no gene match: 4. This CDR3 has 14 amino acids.

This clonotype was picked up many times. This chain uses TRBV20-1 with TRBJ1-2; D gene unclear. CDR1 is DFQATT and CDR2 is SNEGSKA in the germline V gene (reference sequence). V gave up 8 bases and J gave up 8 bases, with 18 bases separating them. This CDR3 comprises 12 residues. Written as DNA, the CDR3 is TGCAGTACCGAGGGTCGAGCGGGGGGCTACACCTTC. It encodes CSTEGRAGGYTF.

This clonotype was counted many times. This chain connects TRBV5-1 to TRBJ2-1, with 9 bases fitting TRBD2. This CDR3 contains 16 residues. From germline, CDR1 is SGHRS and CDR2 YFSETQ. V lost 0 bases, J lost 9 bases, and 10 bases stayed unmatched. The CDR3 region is CASSLGTVAGVGEQFF. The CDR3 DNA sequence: TGCGCCAGCAGCTTGGGAACGGTAGCGGGAGTGGGTGAGCAGTTCTTC. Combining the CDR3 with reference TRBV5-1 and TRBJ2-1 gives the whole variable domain KAGVTQTPRYLIKTRGQQVTLSCSPISGHRSVSWYQQTPGQGLQFLFEYFSETQRNKGNFPGRFSGRQFSNSRSEMNVSTLELGDSALYLCASSLGTVAGVGEQFFGPGTRLTVL.

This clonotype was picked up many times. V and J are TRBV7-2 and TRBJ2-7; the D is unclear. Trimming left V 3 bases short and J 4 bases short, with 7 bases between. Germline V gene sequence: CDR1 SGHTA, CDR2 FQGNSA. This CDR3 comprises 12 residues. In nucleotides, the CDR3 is TGTGCCAGCAGCTTCCTCTATTACGAGCAGTACTTC. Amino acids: CASSFLYYEQYF. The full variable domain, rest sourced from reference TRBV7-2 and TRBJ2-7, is GAGVSQSPSNKVTEKGKDVELRCDPISGHTALYWYRQSLGQGLEFLIYFQGNSAPDKSGLPSDRFSAERTGGSVSTLTIQRTQQEDSAVYLCASSFLYYEQYFGPGTRLTVT.

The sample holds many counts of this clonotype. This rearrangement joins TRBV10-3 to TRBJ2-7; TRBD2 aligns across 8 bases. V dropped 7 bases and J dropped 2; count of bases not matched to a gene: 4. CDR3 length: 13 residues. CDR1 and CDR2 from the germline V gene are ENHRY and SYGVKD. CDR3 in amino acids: CAIKDGRAYEQYF. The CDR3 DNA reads TGTGCCATCAAAGACGGGAGGGCCTACGAGCAGTACTTC.

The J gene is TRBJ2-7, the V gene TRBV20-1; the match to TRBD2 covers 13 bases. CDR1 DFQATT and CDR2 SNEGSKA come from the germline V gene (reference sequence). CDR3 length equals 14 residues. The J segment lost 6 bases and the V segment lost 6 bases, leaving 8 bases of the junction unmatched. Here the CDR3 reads CSATLAGGPREQYF. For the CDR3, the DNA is TGCAGTGCGACACTAGCGGGAGGGCCTCGCGAGCAGTACTTC.

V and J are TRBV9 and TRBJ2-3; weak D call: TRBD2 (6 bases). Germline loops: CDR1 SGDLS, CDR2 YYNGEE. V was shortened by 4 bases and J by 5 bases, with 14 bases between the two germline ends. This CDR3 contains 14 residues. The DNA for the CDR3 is TGTGCCAGCAGCACGGGGGTCGGGGGAGATACGCAGTATTTT. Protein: CASSTGVGGDTQYF.

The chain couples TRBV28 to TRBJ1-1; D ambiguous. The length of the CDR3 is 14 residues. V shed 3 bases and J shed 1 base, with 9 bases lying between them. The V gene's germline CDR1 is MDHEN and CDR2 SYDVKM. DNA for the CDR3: TGTGCCAGCAGTTTCCGAAGGACGAACACTGAAGCTTTCTTT. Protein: CASSFRRTNTEAFF.

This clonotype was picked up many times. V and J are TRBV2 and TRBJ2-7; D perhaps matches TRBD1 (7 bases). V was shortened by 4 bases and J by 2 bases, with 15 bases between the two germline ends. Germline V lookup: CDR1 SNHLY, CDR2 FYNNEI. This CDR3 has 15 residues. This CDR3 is CASSAPGDSPYEQYF. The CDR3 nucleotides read TGTGCCAGCAGTGCTCCGGGGGACAGCCCCTACGAGCAGTACTTC.

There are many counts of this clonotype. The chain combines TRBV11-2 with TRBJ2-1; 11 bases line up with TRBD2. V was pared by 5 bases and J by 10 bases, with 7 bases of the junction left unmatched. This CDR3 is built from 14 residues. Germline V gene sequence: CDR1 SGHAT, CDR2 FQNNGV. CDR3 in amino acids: CASSAGTSGSEQFF. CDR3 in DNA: TGTGCCAGCAGCGCCGGGACTAGCGGAAGCGAGCAGTTCTTC.

This CDR3 reads CASSLGQGLLHRSLHF. The DNA of the CDR3 is TGTGCCAGCAGTTTGGGACAGGGGCTACTCCACCGTTCTCTCCACTTT. V usage is TRBV12-3 or TRBV12-4 and J usage is TRBJ1-6; 10 positions agree with TRBD1. This CDR3 is built from 16 residues. V shed 3 bases, J shed 16 bases, and the junction held 15 bases outside the gene matches.

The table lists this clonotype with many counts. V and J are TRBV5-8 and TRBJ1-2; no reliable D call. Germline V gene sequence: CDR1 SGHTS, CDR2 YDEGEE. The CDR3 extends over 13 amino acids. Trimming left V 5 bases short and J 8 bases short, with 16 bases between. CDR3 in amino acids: CASRPNSRLGYTF. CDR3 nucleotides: TGTGCCAGCAGACCAAATTCACGTTTAGGCTACACCTTC.

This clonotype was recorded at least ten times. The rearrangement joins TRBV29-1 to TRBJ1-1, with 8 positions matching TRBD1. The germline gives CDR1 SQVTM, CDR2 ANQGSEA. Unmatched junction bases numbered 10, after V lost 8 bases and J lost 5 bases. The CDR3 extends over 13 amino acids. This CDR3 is CSIHGQGGTEAFF. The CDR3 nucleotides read TGCAGCATCCATGGACAGGGCGGGACTGAAGCTTTCTTT. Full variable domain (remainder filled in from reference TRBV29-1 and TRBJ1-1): SAVISQKPSRDICQRGTSLTIQCQVDSQVTMMFWYRQQPGQSLTLIATANQGSEATYESGFVIDKFPISRPNLTFSTLTVSNMSPEDSSIYLCSIHGQGGTEAFFGQGTRLTVV.

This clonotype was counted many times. CDR3 amino acids: CASSQGSGRLAEQYF. The DNA of the CDR3 is TGTGCCAGCAGCCAAGGTTCTGGACGGCTGGCCGAGCAGTACTTC. The rearrangement links TRBV3-1 to TRBJ2-7; D remains unclear. Germline CDR1 and CDR2: LGHDT and YNNKEL (reference sequence). The CDR3 spans 15 residues. V shed 1 base and J shed 6 bases, with 16 bases lying between them.

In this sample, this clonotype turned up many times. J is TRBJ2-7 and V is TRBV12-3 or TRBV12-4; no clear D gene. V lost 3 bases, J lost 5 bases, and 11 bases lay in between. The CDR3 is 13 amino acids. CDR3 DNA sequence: TGTGCCAGCAGTTTTGTGTCCGTGCACGAGCAGTACTTC. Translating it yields CASSFVSVHEQYF.

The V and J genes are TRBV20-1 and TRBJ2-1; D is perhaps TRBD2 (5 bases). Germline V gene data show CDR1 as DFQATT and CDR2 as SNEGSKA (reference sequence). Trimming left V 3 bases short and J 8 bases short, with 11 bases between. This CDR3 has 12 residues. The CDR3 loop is CSARRVADEQFF. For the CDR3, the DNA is TGCAGTGCTAGGAGGGTAGCTGATGAGCAGTTCTTC.

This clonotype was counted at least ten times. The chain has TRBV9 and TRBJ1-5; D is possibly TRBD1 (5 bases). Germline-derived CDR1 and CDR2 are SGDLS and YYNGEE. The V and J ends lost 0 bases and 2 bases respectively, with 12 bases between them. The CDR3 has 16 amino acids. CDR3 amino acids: CASSVGGRVGNQPQHF. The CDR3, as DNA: TGTGCCAGCAGCGTAGGGGGCAGGGTGGGCAATCAGCCCCAGCATTTT. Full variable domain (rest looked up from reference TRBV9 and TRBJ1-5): DSGVTQTPKHLITATGQRVTLRCSPRSGDLSVYWYQQSLDQGLQFLIQYYNGEERAKGNILERFSAQQFPDLHSELNLSSLELGDSALYFCASSVGGRVGNQPQHFGDGTRLSIL.

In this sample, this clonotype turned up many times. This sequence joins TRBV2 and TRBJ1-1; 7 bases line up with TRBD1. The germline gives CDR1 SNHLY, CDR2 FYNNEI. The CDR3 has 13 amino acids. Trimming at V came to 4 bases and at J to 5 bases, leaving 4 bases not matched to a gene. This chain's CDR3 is CASSGQGVTEAFF. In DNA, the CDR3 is TGTGCCAGCAGTGGGCAGGGGGTTACTGAAGCTTTCTTT. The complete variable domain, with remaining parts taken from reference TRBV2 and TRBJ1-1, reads EPEVTQTPSHQVTQMGQEVILRCVPISNHLYFYWYRQILGQKVEFLVSFYNNEISEKSEIFDDQFSVERPDGSNFTLKIRSTKLEDSAMYFCASSGQGVTEAFFGQGTRLTVV.

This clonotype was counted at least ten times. In nucleotides, the CDR3 is TGTGCCAGCAGTCTCGGGACTAGCGGGAGTGGTCTTGTCACAGATACGCAGTATTTT. Translating it yields CASSLGTSGSGLVTDTQYF. The genes are TRBV12-3 or TRBV12-4 and TRBJ2-3; 14 bases align to TRBD2. Unmatched junction bases numbered 12, after V lost 5 bases and J lost 2 bases. The CDR3 is 19 residues long.

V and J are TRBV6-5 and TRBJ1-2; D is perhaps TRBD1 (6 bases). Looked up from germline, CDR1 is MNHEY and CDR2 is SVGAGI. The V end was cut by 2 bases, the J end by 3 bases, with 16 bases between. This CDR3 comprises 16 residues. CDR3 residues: CASSYMRSGADYGYTF. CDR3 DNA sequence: TGTGCCAGCAGTTACATGAGGTCAGGGGCTGACTATGGCTACACCTTC.

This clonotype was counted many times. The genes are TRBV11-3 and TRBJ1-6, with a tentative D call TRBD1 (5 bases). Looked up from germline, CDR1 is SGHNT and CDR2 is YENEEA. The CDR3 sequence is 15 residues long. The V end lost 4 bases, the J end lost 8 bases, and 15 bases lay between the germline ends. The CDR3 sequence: CASSSGAPGHSPLHF. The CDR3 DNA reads TGTGCCAGCAGCTCCGGGGCTCCCGGGCATTCACCCCTCCACTTT.

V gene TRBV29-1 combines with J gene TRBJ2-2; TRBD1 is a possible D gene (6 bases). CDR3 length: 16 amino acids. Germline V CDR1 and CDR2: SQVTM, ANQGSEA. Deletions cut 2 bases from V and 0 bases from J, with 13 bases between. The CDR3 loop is CSVEQGLYSNTGELFF. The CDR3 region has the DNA TGCAGCGTTGAACAGGGGCTCTACTCGAACACCGGGGAGCTGTTTTTT.

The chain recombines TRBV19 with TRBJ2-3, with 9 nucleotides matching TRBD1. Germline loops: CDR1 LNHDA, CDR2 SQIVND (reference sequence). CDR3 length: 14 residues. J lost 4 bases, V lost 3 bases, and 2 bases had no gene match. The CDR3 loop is CASSMDRGADTQYF. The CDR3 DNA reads TGTGCCAGTAGTATGGACAGGGGTGCAGATACGCAGTATTTT.

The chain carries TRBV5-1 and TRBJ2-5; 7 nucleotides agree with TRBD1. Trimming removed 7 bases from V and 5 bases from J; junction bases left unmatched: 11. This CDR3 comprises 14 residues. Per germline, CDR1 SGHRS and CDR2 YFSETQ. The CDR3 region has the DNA TGCGCCAGCGGGAACCTAGGGGGCGAGGAGACCCAGTACTTC. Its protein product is CASGNLGGEETQYF.

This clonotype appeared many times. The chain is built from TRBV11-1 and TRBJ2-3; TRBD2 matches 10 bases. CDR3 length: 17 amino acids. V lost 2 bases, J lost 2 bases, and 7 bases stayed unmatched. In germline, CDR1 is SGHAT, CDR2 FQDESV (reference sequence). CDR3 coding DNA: TGTGCCAGCAGCTTACCTCAACTAGCGGGGTCCACAGATACGCAGTATTTT. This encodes CASSLPQLAGSTDTQYF.

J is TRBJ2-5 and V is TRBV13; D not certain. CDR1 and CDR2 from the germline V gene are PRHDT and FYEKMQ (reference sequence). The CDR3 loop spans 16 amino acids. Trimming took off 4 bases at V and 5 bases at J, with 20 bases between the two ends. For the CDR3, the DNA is TGTGCCAGCAGCTCCCGTCCCTTGGCGGTAGGGGAGACCCAGTACTTC. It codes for CASSSRPLAVGETQYF.